A selection of T cell receptor beta chains follows, all from one sample in a study of tumor-infiltrating lymphocytes in primary liver carcinoma. TCRdb used MiXCR to reprocess the multiplex PCR reads, holding one entry per CDR3 protein. In the table there are 100,000 to 150,000 distinct CDR3 sequences, under 65% of which are singletons. The material sequenced was liver tumor tissue from sampling region 3. The receptor source for this set is a woman aged 55-75 years with primary liver carcinoma and hepatitis B virus infection. Both conserved end residues are part of each CDR3. D genes are given only for firm matches. Size tells how often a clone was seen (once, few, many) or the class of an expanded clone, and some rows leave it out.

clone size: many
J gene: TRBJ2-5
D gene: NA
V gene: TRBV5-1
CDR3 protein: CASSLLRGQETQYF
CDR3 DNA: TGCGCCAGCAGCTTGTTGAGGGGTCAAGAGACCCAGTACTTC

clone size: few
J gene: TRBJ2-5
D gene: NA
V gene: TRBV7-8
CDR3 protein: CASSLRWTEQETQCF
CDR3 DNA: TGTGCCAGCAGCTTAAGATGGACGGAGCAAGAGACCCAGTGCTTC

clone size: many
J gene: TRBJ2-1
D gene: TRBD1
V gene: TRBV14
CDR3 protein: CASSQSRGLNEQFF
CDR3 DNA: TGTGCCAGCAGCCAGAGCAGGGGGTTGAATGAGCAGTTCTTC

clone size: NA
J gene: TRBJ2-7
D gene: NA
V gene: TRBV11-2
CDR3 protein: CASSSHLGQIYDQYF
CDR3 DNA: TGTGCCAGTAGCTCTCACCTGGGACAAATTTACGATCAGTACTTC

clone size: NA
J gene: TRBJ2-7
D gene: TRBD2
V gene: TRBV11-2
CDR3 protein: CASSPYGGSEQYF
CDR3 DNA: TGTGCCAGCAGCCCCTATGGCGGGAGCGAGCAGTACTTC

clone size: many
J gene: TRBJ2-7
D gene: NA
V gene: TRBV12-3/TRBV12-4
CDR3 protein: CASSSGVSSYEQYF
CDR3 DNA: TGTGCCAGCAGTTCGGGGGTGTCCTCCTACGAGCAGTACTTC

clone size: many
J gene: TRBJ1-4
D gene: NA
V gene: TRBV12-3/TRBV12-4
CDR3 protein: CASSLGISTNEKLFF
CDR3 DNA: TGTGCCAGCAGTTTAGGAATCTCAACTAATGAAAAACTGTTTTTT

clone size: NA
J gene: TRBJ2-7
D gene: NA
V gene: TRBV11-2
CDR3 protein: CASSPDYGQYF
CDR3 DNA: TGTGCCAGCAGCCCGGACTATGGGCAATACTTC

clone size: NA
J gene: TRBJ2-3
D gene: TRBD1
V gene: TRBV5-6
CDR3 protein: CASSLEQGAATDTQYF
CDR3 DNA: TGTGCCAGCAGCTTGGAACAGGGGGCGGCCACAGATACGCAGTATTTT

clone size: many
J gene: TRBJ2-1
D gene: TRBD2
V gene: TRBV14
CDR3 protein: CASSQEYGTSVSLEQFF
CDR3 DNA: TGTGCCAGCAGCCAAGAGTACGGGACTAGCGTTTCACTCGAGCAGTTCTTC

clone size: NA
J gene: TRBJ1-2
D gene: NA
V gene: TRBV11-2
CDR3 protein: CASRLAGIKYGYTF
CDR3 DNA: TGTGCCAGTAGGTTAGCAGGCATTAAGTATGGCTACACCTTC

clone size: NA
J gene: TRBJ1-4
D gene: NA
V gene: TRBV15
CDR3 protein: CATIRVHRDDEKLFF
CDR3 DNA: TGTGCCACCATCAGAGTCCACAGGGACGATGAAAAACTGTTTTTT

clone size: many
J gene: TRBJ2-2
D gene: NA
V gene: TRBV11-2
CDR3 protein: CASSLTPGINGELFF
CDR3 DNA: TGTGCCAGCAGCTTAACGCCCGGCATCAACGGGGAGCTGTTTTTT

clone size: once
J gene: TRBJ2-7
D gene: TRBD1
V gene: TRBV29-1
CDR3 protein: CSVAPTGGYEQYF
CDR3 DNA: TGTAGCGTTGCCCCGACAGGGGGCTACGAGCAGTACTTC

clone size: once
J gene: TRBJ2-2
D gene: NA
V gene: TRBV5-4
CDR3 protein: CASSTTQVNTGELLF
CDR3 DNA: TGTGCCAGCAGCACCACACAGGTGAACACCGGGGAGCTCTTATTT

clone size: many
J gene: TRBJ2-2
D gene: NA
V gene: TRBV6-5
CDR3 protein: CASSYDSPNTGELFF
CDR3 DNA: TGTGCCAGCAGTTACGACTCCCCGAACACCGGGGAGCTGTTTTTT

clone size: NA
J gene: TRBJ2-1
D gene: NA
V gene: TRBV11-2
CDR3 protein: CARNLDGNCNEQFF
CDR3 DNA: TGTGCCAGGAACTTAGATGGGAACTGCAATGAGCAGTTCTTC

clone size: many
J gene: TRBJ2-7
D gene: NA
V gene: TRBV6-5
CDR3 protein: CASSYGAEPPYEQYF
CDR3 DNA: TGTGCCAGCAGTTACGGGGCGGAACCTCCCTACGAGCAGTACTTC

clone size: NA
J gene: TRBJ2-1
D gene: TRBD2
V gene: TRBV5-1
CDR3 protein: CASSISSGYSYNEQFF
CDR3 DNA: TGCGCCAGCAGCATTTCTAGCGGATACTCCTACAATGAACAGTTCTTC

clone size: NA
J gene: TRBJ2-1
D gene: TRBD1
V gene: TRBV12-3/TRBV12-4
CDR3 protein: CANTLVGQGDSEQFF
CDR3 DNA: TGTGCCAACACCCTAGTGGGACAGGGAGACAGTGAGCAGTTCTTC

clone size: NA
J gene: TRBJ2-7
D gene: TRBD2
V gene: TRBV7-8
CDR3 protein: CASSLELAGYNERYF
CDR3 DNA: TGTGCCAGCAGCTTAGAACTAGCGGGGTACAACGAGCGATACTTC

clone size: NA
J gene: TRBJ2-3
D gene: TRBD2
V gene: TRBV30
CDR3 protein: CAWSSGLGRAGTQYF
CDR3 DNA: TGTGCCTGGAGTTCCGGACTAGGTCGGGCAGGTACGCAGTATTTT

clone size: few
J gene: TRBJ2-7
D gene: NA
V gene: TRBV5-1
CDR3 protein: CASSLEAQGPLYEQYF
CDR3 DNA: TGCGCCAGCAGCTTGGAGGCTCAGGGCCCGCTCTACGAGCAGTACTTC

clone size: NA
J gene: TRBJ1-5
D gene: NA
V gene: TRBV12-3/TRBV12-4
CDR3 protein: CASSPTTRSDQPQHF
CDR3 DNA: TGTGCCAGCAGTCCGACAACACGCTCCGACCAGCCCCAGCATTTT

clone size: NA
J gene: TRBJ2-2
D gene: TRBD1
V gene: TRBV11-3
CDR3 protein: CVSSLAGGTGGLFF
CDR3 DNA: TGTGTCAGCAGCTTGGCAGGGGGCACCGGGGGGCTGTTTTTT

clone size: many
J gene: TRBJ1-1
D gene: NA
V gene: TRBV6-5
CDR3 protein: CASSYEPNTEAFF
CDR3 DNA: TGTGCCAGCAGTTACGAACCGAACACTGAAGCTTTCTTT

clone size: NA
J gene: TRBJ1-4
D gene: NA
V gene: TRBV6-1
CDR3 protein: CATSDYHGMLF
CDR3 DNA: TGTGCCACCAGTGACTACCATGGCATGTTGTTT

clone size: NA
J gene: TRBJ2-1
D gene: TRBD2
V gene: TRBV11-2
CDR3 protein: CASSFRLAGGWDEQFF
CDR3 DNA: TGTGCCAGCAGCTTTCGACTAGCGGGAGGTTGGGATGAGCAGTTCTTC

clone size: medium-sized
J gene: TRBJ2-1
D gene: NA
V gene: TRBV11-2
CDR3 protein: CASSLEMGMPYNEQFF
CDR3 DNA: TGTGCCAGCAGCTTAGAAATGGGAATGCCCTACAATGAGCAGTTCTTC

clone size: NA
J gene: TRBJ1-2
D gene: NA
V gene: TRBV14
CDR3 protein: CASSQDTYRSLGYTF
CDR3 DNA: TGTGCCAGCAGCCAAGACACATACCGTAGTTTAGGTTACACCTTC

clone size: NA
J gene: TRBJ2-7
D gene: TRBD1
V gene: TRBV28
CDR3 protein: CASREAGTGIYEQYF
CDR3 DNA: TGTGCCAGCAGGGAAGCCGGGACAGGGATCTACGAGCAGTACTTC

clone size: many
J gene: TRBJ2-7
D gene: NA
V gene: TRBV6-2/TRBV6-3
CDR3 protein: CASSLRDHYEQYF
CDR3 DNA: TGTGCCAGCAGTTTAAGGGATCACTACGAGCAGTACTTC

clone size: NA
J gene: TRBJ1-5
D gene: NA
V gene: TRBV2
CDR3 protein: CISSAGGYQPQHF
CDR3 DNA: TGTATCAGCAGTGCCGGGGGTTATCAGCCCCAGCATTTT

clone size: NA
J gene: TRBJ2-7
D gene: NA
V gene: TRBV11-2
CDR3 protein: CASCLGHNSDQYF
CDR3 DNA: TGTGCCAGCTGCTTAGGTCATAACAGCGACCAGTACTTC

clone size: many
J gene: TRBJ2-2
D gene: TRBD2
V gene: TRBV5-4
CDR3 protein: CASSYGGANTGELFF
CDR3 DNA: TGTGCCAGCAGCTACGGGGGGGCGAACACCGGGGAGCTGTTTTTT

clone size: large
J gene: TRBJ2-3
D gene: TRBD2
V gene: TRBV11-2
CDR3 protein: CASSSGLAGPDTQYF
CDR3 DNA: TGTGCCAGCAGCTCGGGACTAGCGGGACCAGATACGCAGTATTTT

clone size: NA
J gene: TRBJ2-6
D gene: NA
V gene: TRBV24-1
CDR3 protein: CATSEGRGEANVLTF
CDR3 DNA: TGTGCCACCAGCGAGGGAAGGGGCGAGGCCAACGTCCTGACTTTC

clone size: NA
J gene: TRBJ2-3
D gene: NA
V gene: TRBV11-3
CDR3 protein: CASSYRPAADTQYF
CDR3 DNA: TGTGCCAGTAGCTACCGTCCTGCCGCAGATACGCAGTATTTT

clone size: many
J gene: TRBJ2-5
D gene: TRBD2
V gene: TRBV29-1
CDR3 protein: CSVRSGRGETQYF
CDR3 DNA: TGCAGCGTGCGGTCCGGGAGGGGTGAGACCCAGTACTTC

clone size: NA
J gene: TRBJ2-7
D gene: TRBD2
V gene: TRBV30
CDR3 protein: CATERTSGLFSYEQYF
CDR3 DNA: TGTGCCACGGAGAGGACTAGCGGATTGTTCTCCTACGAGCAGTACTTC

clone size: NA
J gene: TRBJ2-5
D gene: NA
V gene: TRBV14
CDR3 protein: CNTTRSTGEAWETQYF
CDR3 DNA: TGCAACACTACGAGGAGCACTGGTGAAGCTTGGGAGACCCAGTATTTC

clone size: many
J gene: TRBJ1-2
D gene: NA
V gene: TRBV4-1
CDR3 protein: CASSQAQGYGYTF
CDR3 DNA: TGCGCCAGCAGCCAGGCACAGGGTTATGGCTACACCTTC

clone size: NA
J gene: TRBJ2-3
D gene: NA
V gene: TRBV28
CDR3 protein: CASSYQPTDTQYF
CDR3 DNA: TGTGCCAGCAGTTACCAGCCCACAGATACGCAGTATTTT

clone size: NA
J gene: TRBJ2-3
D gene: NA
V gene: TRBV11-2
CDR3 protein: CAISLQSDTDTQYF
CDR3 DNA: TGTGCCATCAGCCTCCAGAGTGACACGGATACGCAGTATTTT

clone size: NA
J gene: TRBJ2-1
D gene: NA
V gene: TRBV5-6
CDR3 protein: CASSPGTNPPLNEQFF
CDR3 DNA: TGTGCCAGCAGCCCGGGTACCAATCCTCCTTTGAATGAGCAGTTCTTC

clone size: once
J gene: TRBJ1-1
D gene: NA
V gene: TRBV5-1
CDR3 protein: CASSVGGRKPMNTEAFF
CDR3 DNA: TGCGCCAGCAGCGTGGGGGGACGGAAACCTATGAACACTGAAGCTTTCTTT

clone size: many
J gene: TRBJ2-7
D gene: NA
V gene: TRBV12-3/TRBV12-4
CDR3 protein: CASSRTESYEQYF
CDR3 DNA: TGTGCCAGCAGCCGAACAGAGTCCTACGAGCAGTACTTC

clone size: many
J gene: TRBJ2-1
D gene: NA
V gene: TRBV29-1
CDR3 protein: CSVVRRGYNEQFF
CDR3 DNA: TGCAGCGTTGTTCGGCGGGGATACAATGAGCAGTTCTTC